This passage covers 32 T cell receptor beta chains from one sample sequenced in a study of shared clonotypes between healthy human individuals. The table came from immunoSEQ multiplex PCR; TCRdb's copy has only in-frame clones and leaves some out. The sample includes 2 million to 2.5 million clones, 85% to 95% seen only once; the top ten take under 0.45%. The sequenced sample was naive CD4+ T cells from PBMCs. Subset of the sample: CD45RA+ positively selected. The receptors stem from a man between 18 and 35 years old in good health. Some clones in this sample may be carry-over from other donors' samples.

CDR3 in DNA: TGTGCCAGCAGACCGAACAGGGTTCCTGGCTACACCTTC. It is translated as CASRPNRVPGYTF. This sequence joins TRBV6-5 and TRBJ1-2; a possible D gene is TRBD1 (6 bases). This CDR3 has 13 residues. V was trimmed by 6 bases and J by 7 bases, leaving 15 bases between them. Germline V lookup: CDR1 MNHEY, CDR2 SVGAGI.

This chain links TRBV6-1 with TRBJ2-2, with D uncertain. The CDR3 covers 15 residues. CDR1 and CDR2 (germline): MNHNS, SASEGT. V lost 8 bases and J 7 bases, leaving 20 bases between the germline ends. CDR3 amino acids: CASFPEEARGGELFF. CDR3 nucleotides: TGTGCCAGCTTCCCTGAAGAGGCTCGCGGCGGGGAGCTGTTTTTT.

This CDR3 is CASSESGRERREKGNQPQHF. CDR3 nucleotides: TGTGCCAGCAGTGAGTCCGGACGGGAGAGACGTGAGAAGGGCAATCAGCCCCAGCATTTT. V gene TRBV2 combines with J gene TRBJ1-5; D is unclear. CDR3 length: 20 amino acids. CDR1 SNHLY and CDR2 FYNNEI come from the germline V gene. Trimming removed 3 bases from V and 2 bases from J, with 26 bases in between.

CDR3 loop: CASSELASGNTIYF. The DNA of the CDR3 is TGTGCCAGCAGTGAACTGGCTTCTGGAAACACCATATATTTT. The chain links TRBV6-1 to TRBJ1-3; D unclear. This CDR3 is built from 14 residues. Germline CDR1 is MNHNS and CDR2 is SASEGT. V was shortened by 2 bases and J by 1 base, with 6 bases between the two germline ends.

The CDR3 loop is CASSLFYGGTEAFF. The CDR3 DNA sequence: TGCGCCAGCAGCTTGTTCTATGGGGGCACTGAAGCTTTCTTT. The rearrangement joins TRBV5-1 to TRBJ1-1, with D possibly being TRBD1 (5 bases). V gave up 1 base and J gave up 4 bases, with 11 bases separating them. The CDR3 has 14 residues. CDR1 SGHRS and CDR2 YFSETQ come from the germline V gene.

The chain is built from TRBV9 and TRBJ1-2; no clear D gene. V was cut by 4 bases and J by 4 bases, with 11 bases left in between. Germline V gene data show CDR1 as SGDLS and CDR2 as YYNGEE. This CDR3 has 13 residues. The CDR3 loop reads CASSPRTSYGYTF. CDR3 sequence (DNA): TGTGCCAGCAGCCCCCGAACCAGCTATGGCTACACCTTC. Combining the CDR3 with reference TRBV9 and TRBJ1-2 gives the whole variable domain DSGVTQTPKHLITATGQRVTLRCSPRSGDLSVYWYQQSLDQGLQFLIQYYNGEERAKGNILERFSAQQFPDLHSELNLSSLELGDSALYFCASSPRTSYGYTFGSGTRLTVV.

Points on this clone: This sample also contains other DNA sequences that code for the same CDR3. V gene TRBV27 combines with J gene TRBJ2-5; 10 nucleotides line up with TRBD2. V dropped 2 bases and J dropped 5; count of bases not matched to a gene: 5. There are 15 residues in the CDR3. Germline CDR1 and CDR2: MNHEY and SMNVEV (reference sequence). The CDR3 DNA is TGTGCCAGCAGTTTAGGGCTAGCGGGAGCCGAGACCCAGTACTTC. Its protein is CASSLGLAGAETQYF.

Note on this clone: Other DNA variants within this sample encode the same CDR3. The chain combines TRBV10-3 with TRBJ1-2; D gene unclear. Germline V CDR1 and CDR2: ENHRY, SYGVKD. The CDR3 consists of 13 residues. V was clipped by 4 bases and J by 0 bases, with 6 bases between them. The CDR3 nucleotides read TGTGCCATCAGTGGGGGTACTAACTATGGCTACACCTTC. It codes for CAISGGTNYGYTF.

A few counts support this clone. The chain recombines TRBV28 with TRBJ2-7; 9 bases fit TRBD1. From germline, CDR1 is MDHEN and CDR2 SYDVKM. This CDR3 has 16 amino acids. The junction had 9 bases not matched to a gene; V was cut back by 5 bases and J by 1 base. CDR3 DNA: TGTGCCAGCAGTCCCCCCTCCGGGACAGGGTCCTACGAGCAGTACTTC. It is translated as CASSPPSGTGSYEQYF. The whole variable domain, filled in from reference TRBV28 and TRBJ2-7, reads DVKVTQSSRYLVKRTGEKVFLECVQDMDHENMFWYRQDPGLGLRLIYFSYDVKMKEKGDIPEGYSVSREKKERFSLILESASTNQTSMYLCASSPPSGTGSYEQYFGPGTRLTVT.

V usage is TRBV5-1 and J usage is TRBJ2-1; D perhaps matches TRBD2 (6 bases). CDR3 length: 17 residues. Trimming removed 3 bases at V and 4 bases at J, with 20 bases between. CDR1 and CDR2 (germline): SGHRS, YFSETQ. The CDR3 coding sequence is TGCGCCAGCAGCTCCCCCTCGGGACTTACTATATACAATGAGCAGTTCTTC. Translating it yields CASSSPSGLTIYNEQFF.

This chain uses TRBV7-8 with TRBJ2-2; the D gene is possibly TRBD1 (5 bases). Germline V lookup: CDR1 SGHVS, CDR2 FQNEAQ. The CDR3 is 14 residues long. The germline V and J ends were trimmed by 0 bases and 5 bases, with 7 bases remaining between them. The CDR3 DNA reads as TGTGCCAGCAGCTTAGCCTCAGGGACCGGGGAGCTGTTTTTT. This translates into CASSLASGTGELFF. Based on the CDR3 plus reference TRBV7-8 and TRBJ2-2, the full variable domain is GAGVSQSPRYKVAKRGQDVALRCDPISGHVSLFWYQQALGQGPEFLTYFQNEAQLDKSGLPSDRFFAERPEGSVSTLKIQRTQQEDSAVYLCASSLASGTGELFFGEGSRLTVL.

A word on this clone: The junction shows a germline mismatch at one end, possibly a read error. The rearrangement uses TRBV29-1 and TRBJ1-4; no firm D call. CDR3 length: 12 amino acids. CDR1 is SQVTM and CDR2 is ANQGSEA in the germline V gene. CDR3 residues: CSIEDSGEKLFF. The CDR3 DNA reads as TGCAGCATTGAAGACTCGGGGGAAAAACTGTTTTTT.

The rearrangement uses TRBV6-1 and TRBJ1-5, with D perhaps TRBD1 (5 bases). The V end was cut by 3 bases, the J end by 4 bases, with 13 bases between. Per the germline V gene, CDR1 is MNHNS and CDR2 is SASEGT. The CDR3 extends over 15 amino acids. The CDR3 region has the DNA TGTGCCAGCAGTGAGGTACGACAGACGAATCAGCCCCAGCATTTT. Protein: CASSEVRQTNQPQHF.

The chain employs TRBV5-6 and TRBJ2-1, with 10 bases lining up with TRBD1. Germline V lookup: CDR1 SGHDT, CDR2 YYEEEE. The junction had 3 bases not matched to a gene; V was cut back by 2 bases and J by 7 bases. This CDR3 contains 14 residues. The CDR3 loop reads CASSLRTGGNEQFF. CDR3 DNA sequence: TGTGCCAGCAGCTTAAGGACAGGGGGGAATGAGCAGTTCTTC.

The rearrangement uses TRBV6-5 and TRBJ1-2; 7 bases agree with TRBD1. Trimming removed 6 bases from V and 2 bases from J; junction bases left unmatched: 6. Germline V CDR1 and CDR2: MNHEY, SVGAGI. This CDR3 has 14 residues. CDR3 residues: CASRRTGQNYGYTF. Here the CDR3 DNA reads TGTGCCAGCAGAAGGACAGGACAGAACTATGGCTACACCTTC.

This clone came up once. The chain employs TRBV7-2 and TRBJ2-2; D possibly uses TRBD1 or TRBD2 (5 bases each). The CDR3 covers 16 residues. The ends were cut back, 5 bases at V and 5 bases at J, with 18 bases in the middle. CDR1 and CDR2 from the germline V gene are SGHTA and FQGNSA. This CDR3 is CASSPRDRVRTGELFF. The CDR3 DNA follows: TGTGCCAGCAGCCCCCGGGACCGCGTTCGGACCGGGGAGCTGTTTTTT.

This clone has a handful of counts. Distinct nucleotide sequences in the sample also encode this CDR3. The chain combines TRBV28 with TRBJ1-1; D uncertain. The CDR3 loop spans 14 amino acids. Germline V gives CDR1 MDHEN, CDR2 SYDVKM. V lost 2 bases, J lost 0 bases, and 7 bases lay in between. CDR3 amino acids: CASSLPVMNTEAFF. In DNA form, the CDR3 reads TGTGCCAGCAGTTTACCTGTAATGAACACTGAAGCTTTCTTT.

A remark on this clone: The same CDR3 arises from other DNA sequences in this sample as well. J is TRBJ1-2 and V is TRBV11-2; D perhaps matches TRBD1 (5 bases). With 3 bases removed from V and 4 bases from J, the gap between germline ends came to 12 bases. Germline V gene sequence: CDR1 SGHAT, CDR2 FQNNGV. CDR3 length equals 14 residues. Here the CDR3 DNA reads TGTGCCAGCAGCTTCGGGCAGGGTGGCTATGGCTACACCTTC. Translation gives CASSFGQGGYGYTF.

The gene calls are TRBV13 and TRBJ1-1; 7 bases fit TRBD1. Trimming at V came to 1 base and at J to 7 bases, leaving 0 bases not matched to a gene. The CDR3 covers 12 residues. In germline, CDR1 is PRHDT, CDR2 FYEKMQ (reference sequence). CDR3 loop: CASSLDRGEAFF. The CDR3 bases are TGTGCCAGCAGCTTAGACAGGGGTGAAGCTTTCTTT.

The genes are TRBV29-1 and TRBJ2-6; 8 bases match TRBD1. The CDR3 totals 16 residues. Germline CDR1 SQVTM, CDR2 ANQGSEA. Trimming cost V 6 bases and J 1 base; bases outside gene matches: 8. CDR3 region: CSVSSGGQSGANVLTF. The CDR3 bases are TGCAGCGTGTCCTCAGGGGGCCAATCTGGGGCCAACGTCCTGACTTTC.

The chain employs TRBV25-1 and TRBJ1-2; 11 nucleotides match TRBD1. The junction had 6 bases not matched to a gene; V was cut back by 3 bases and J by 3 bases. This CDR3 has 16 amino acids. Germline V gene sequence: CDR1 MGHDK, CDR2 SYGVNS. CDR3: CASSEDRGRKDYGYTF. Here the CDR3 DNA reads TGTGCCAGCAGTGAGGACAGGGGGCGAAAAGACTATGGCTACACCTTC.

The CDR3 sequence: CAWSVLANTEAFF. The CDR3 bases are TGTGCCTGGAGTGTATTAGCGAACACTGAAGCTTTCTTT. The genes are TRBV30 and TRBJ1-1; D is unresolved. V was pared by 0 bases and J by 1 base, with 6 bases between. Per germline, CDR1 GTSNPN and CDR2 SVGIG (reference sequence). CDR3 length: 13 amino acids.

As for this clone: At the DNA level, this CDR3 is encoded by other sequences in the same sample as well. The rearrangement links TRBV29-1 to TRBJ2-5; TRBD1 aligns across 8 bases. Germline CDR1 SQVTM, CDR2 ANQGSEA. This CDR3 comprises 14 residues. With V trimmed by 5 bases and J by 2 bases, 7 bases remained unmatched. CDR3 in amino acids: CSVRDRGRQETQYF. CDR3 coding DNA: TGCAGCGTTCGAGACAGGGGTCGACAAGAGACCCAGTACTTC.

J is TRBJ2-3 and V is TRBV28; TRBD2 aligns across 9 bases. Trimming cost V 7 bases and J 4 bases; bases outside gene matches: 9. There are 15 residues in the CDR3. Germline CDR1 and CDR2: MDHEN and SYDVKM. The CDR3 here is CASMGSGSMADTQYF. The CDR3 DNA reads TGTGCCAGCATGGGTAGCGGGAGCATGGCAGATACGCAGTATTTT.

V is TRBV7-3 and J is TRBJ2-1; a possible D gene is TRBD2 (6 bases). The CDR3 consists of 20 residues. The germline gives CDR1 SGHTA, CDR2 FQGTGA. Trimming stripped 5 bases from V and 0 bases from J, with 26 bases between. The CDR3 DNA reads TGTGCCAGCAGCCTACTTAATCTTGTAGGACGGGGGAGCTCCTACAATGAGCAGTTCTTC. This translates into CASSLLNLVGRGSSYNEQFF.

This chain connects TRBV29-1 to TRBJ1-1, with TRBD1 identical over 8 bases. Per germline, CDR1 SQVTM and CDR2 ANQGSEA. The ends lost 7 bases at V and 8 bases at J; junction bases unmatched: 12. CDR3 length: 13 residues. CDR3 protein: CSARQGQGSEAFF. As DNA, the CDR3 is TGCAGCGCCCGTCAAGGACAGGGAAGCGAAGCTTTCTTT.

The chain combines TRBV19 with TRBJ1-2; tentatively, D is TRBD1 (5 bases). Trimming left V 5 bases short and J 1 base short, with 8 bases between. This CDR3 contains 13 residues. Germline-derived CDR1 and CDR2 are LNHDA and SQIVND (reference sequence). CDR3 sequence (DNA): TGTGCCAGTAGTGGGGGGAGTAACTATGGCTACACCTTC. It yields the protein CASSGGSNYGYTF.

Comment on this clone: This CDR3 is also generated by other DNA sequences in the sample. The chain carries TRBV20-1 and TRBJ1-2; D is uncertain. This CDR3 region has 10 residues. CDR1 is DFQATT and CDR2 is SNEGSKA in the germline V gene (reference sequence). Trimming left V 6 bases short and J 8 bases short, with 10 bases between. The CDR3 region is CSARSGGYTF. As DNA, the CDR3 is TGCAGTGCCAGAAGCGGAGGCTACACCTTC.

The chain uses TRBV20-1 and TRBJ2-5; no clear D. CDR3 length: 11 residues. The V end was cut by 5 bases, the J end by 4 bases, with 8 bases between. The germline gives CDR1 DFQATT, CDR2 SNEGSKA (reference sequence). The CDR3 here is CSAPHSETQYF. Here the CDR3 DNA reads TGCAGTGCTCCCCACTCAGAGACCCAGTACTTC.

The chain combines TRBV4-3 with TRBJ1-2; perhaps TRBD1 as D (5 bases). The CDR3 has 16 amino acids. CDR1 LGHNA and CDR2 YSLEER come from the germline V gene. The ends were cut back, 2 bases at V and 4 bases at J, with 17 bases in the middle. The CDR3 coding sequence is TGCGCCAGCAGCCAATTGGTTGGGGGGATTGGCTATGGCTACACCTTC. It translates to CASSQLVGGIGYGYTF.

This sequence joins TRBV28 and TRBJ1-2; TRBD1 aligns across 9 bases. This CDR3 contains 15 residues. Germline trimming cut 3 bases from V and 7 bases from J; bases unmatched to any gene: 9. In germline, CDR1 is MDHEN, CDR2 SYDVKM. The DNA for the CDR3 is TGTGCCAGCAGTTTGAGAAGTACAGGGGGCGGTGGCTACACCTTC. Protein product: CASSLRSTGGGGYTF.

The chain joins TRBV2 to TRBJ1-2; TRBD1 matches at 7 bases. The trim removed 6 bases at V and 4 bases at J, leaving 11 bases unmatched. Germline lookup yields CDR1 SNHLY and CDR2 FYNNEI. The CDR3 totals 15 residues. The CDR3: CASSILLGQFYGYTF. Written as DNA, the CDR3 is TGTGCCAGCAGCATCCTTTTGGGACAGTTCTATGGCTACACCTTC.